This entry lists 17 T cell receptor beta chains sequenced from one sample in a study of blood T cell repertoires in COVID-19. TCRdb's copy holds only in-frame clones and misses some; the assay was immunoSEQ multiplex PCR. This table holds a few hundred thousand clones, roughly nine tenths found once. Sequencing input: peripheral blood. Receptors were obtained from a woman aged 45-65 years with acute or convalescent COVID-19.

Only one count was recorded for this clone. The chain joins TRBV29-1 to TRBJ2-5; 7 nucleotides match TRBD2. The CDR3 loop spans 12 amino acids. Per germline, CDR1 SQVTM and CDR2 ANQGSEA. As DNA, the CDR3 is TGCAGTACACGGGGAGGGGAAGAGACCCAGTACTTC. It encodes CSTRGGEETQYF. The full variable domain, in which reference TRBV29-1 and TRBJ2-5 provide the parts outside the CDR3, is SAVISQKPSRDICQRGTSLTIQCQVDSQVTMMFWYRQQPGQSLTLIATANQGSEATYESGFVIDKFPISRPNLTFSTLTVSNMSPEDSSIYLCSTRGGEETQYFGPGTRLLVL.

This clone has a handful of counts. The chain couples TRBV7-2 to TRBJ1-1; 8 bases align to TRBD1. Trimming cost V 2 bases and J 2 bases; bases outside gene matches: 7. There are 16 residues in the CDR3. Germline assignment: CDR1 SGHTA and CDR2 FQGNSA. CDR3: CASSLSGQVPNTEAFF. DNA of the CDR3: TGTGCCAGCAGCTTATCGGGACAGGTCCCTAACACTGAAGCTTTCTTT.

The chain employs TRBV24-1 and TRBJ2-2; possibly TRBD1 for D (6 bases). This CDR3 is 15 amino acids long. The germline gives CDR1 KGHDR, CDR2 SFDVKD. Deletions cut 5 bases from V and 0 bases from J, with 9 bases between. The CDR3 nucleotides are TGTGCCACCAGTGCCCGACAGGCGAACACCGGGGAGCTGTTTTTT. Protein sequence: CATSARQANTGELFF.

The V call is TRBV24-1, the J call TRBJ2-1; 12 positions agree with TRBD2. Unmatched junction bases numbered 2, after V lost 2 bases and J lost 4 bases. The CDR3 contains 16 residues. Germline CDR1 KGHDR, CDR2 SFDVKD. The CDR3 is CATSDSSGGGYNEQFF. CDR3 in DNA: TGTGCCACCAGTGATTCTAGCGGGGGGGGGTACAATGAGCAGTTCTTC.

V gene TRBV30 combines with J gene TRBJ1-2; tentatively, D is TRBD1 (5 bases). V was pared by 2 bases and J by 8 bases, with 9 bases between. This CDR3 has 11 residues. Germline V gene lookup returns CDR1 GTSNPN and CDR2 SVGIG (reference sequence). DNA for the CDR3: TGTGCCTGGAGTCCCCAGGGAGGCTACACCTTC. Amino acid sequence: CAWSPQGGYTF.

V is TRBV30 and J is TRBJ2-7; D is unresolved. Germline CDR1 reads GTSNPN; CDR2 reads SVGIG (reference sequence). V dropped 2 bases and J dropped 1 base, with 9 bases sitting between them. The CDR3 loop spans 13 amino acids. CDR3 DNA sequence: TGTGCCTGGAGTCTTACTCCGTCCTACGAGCAGTACTTC. It yields the protein CAWSLTPSYEQYF.

V is TRBV11-3 and J is TRBJ1-2; 8 bases match TRBD1. From germline, CDR1 is SGHNT and CDR2 YENEEA. The V gene end was trimmed by 6 bases and the J gene end by 3 bases; junction bases not matched to a gene: 0. The CDR3 has 12 residues. The CDR3 here is CASRGQDYGYTF. Written as DNA, the CDR3 is TGTGCCAGCAGGGGACAGGACTATGGCTACACCTTC.

The chain uses TRBV12-3 or TRBV12-4 and TRBJ2-7; D unclear. The CDR3 covers 12 residues. The germline V and J ends were trimmed by 9 bases and 0 bases, with 9 bases remaining between them. CDR3 in amino acids: CASTRSSYEQYF. The CDR3 DNA follows: TGTGCCAGTACCCGGAGCTCCTACGAGCAGTACTTC.

The chain is built from TRBV30 and TRBJ1-1; D might be TRBD1 (5 bases). V was clipped by 7 bases and J by 7 bases, with 28 bases between them. The CDR3 is 16 residues long. Germline loops: CDR1 GTSNPN, CDR2 SVGIG (reference sequence). The CDR3 sequence: CAFSRSRRGRGGEAFF. In DNA, the CDR3 is TGTGCCTTCTCCCGTTCAAGGAGGGGACGAGGTGGTGAAGCTTTCTTT.

This clone is a singleton in its sample. The V call is TRBV9, the J call TRBJ1-1; D is unresolved. Trimming shortened V by 0 bases and J by 2 bases, and 8 bases separated the two germline ends. Germline loops: CDR1 SGDLS, CDR2 YYNGEE. CDR3 length: 14 amino acids. The CDR3 DNA reads TGTGCCAGCAGCGTAGGTTCGGGAAACACTGAAGCTTTCTTT. The encoded protein is CASSVGSGNTEAFF.

This clone occurred once. This chain links TRBV5-6 with TRBJ1-3, with D tentatively TRBD1 (5 bases). This CDR3 region has 13 residues. Germline V gives CDR1 SGHDT, CDR2 YYEEEE. Trimming stripped 6 bases from V and 3 bases from J, with 10 bases between. The CDR3: CASTRVSGNTIYF. In DNA, the CDR3 is TGTGCCAGCACCAGGGTTAGTGGAAACACCATATATTTT.

The chain employs TRBV30 and TRBJ1-5; D gene ambiguous. V was shortened by 2 bases and J by 9 bases, with 14 bases between the two germline ends. The CDR3 runs to 13 residues. CDR1 GTSNPN and CDR2 SVGIG come from the germline V gene (reference sequence). CDR3: CAWSPAVVGPQHF. For the CDR3, the DNA is TGTGCCTGGAGTCCGGCGGTGGTAGGGCCCCAGCATTTT.

This clone was seen a handful of times. This chain connects TRBV9 to TRBJ1-2; D is ambiguous. The CDR3 totals 13 residues. The V gene's germline CDR1 is SGDLS and CDR2 YYNGEE. V was trimmed by 0 bases and J by 3 bases, leaving 6 bases between them. The CDR3 region is CASSVGEDYGYTF. Written as DNA, the CDR3 is TGTGCCAGCAGCGTAGGGGAGGACTATGGCTACACCTTC.

The chain couples TRBV4-3 to TRBJ2-3; D not resolved. The ends were cut back, 1 base at V and 4 bases at J, with 6 bases in the middle. CDR1 is LGHNA, CDR2 YSLEER, per germline. This CDR3 has 13 residues. The CDR3 DNA sequence: TGCGCCAGCAGCCAAGTCGTAGCAGATACGCAGTATTTT. It encodes CASSQVVADTQYF.

The table lists this clone with a few counts. This chain connects TRBV5-4 to TRBJ2-7, with 9 bases matching TRBD1. V lost 3 bases, J lost 6 bases, and 7 bases stayed unmatched. Germline V gene lookup returns CDR1 SGHNT and CDR2 YYREEE (reference sequence). CDR3 length: 14 amino acids. For the CDR3, the DNA is TGTGCCAGCAGCTCTCCGGGACAGGGACCCGAGCAGTACTTC. Translated: CASSSPGQGPEQYF.

V usage is TRBV5-1 and J usage is TRBJ1-1, with D tentatively TRBD1 (6 bases). V was cut by 0 bases and J by 1 base, with 10 bases left in between. This CDR3 is 15 amino acids long. The V gene's germline CDR1 is SGHRS and CDR2 YFSETQ. CDR3 loop: CASSLDTGRNTEAFF. In DNA, the CDR3 is TGCGCCAGCAGCTTGGATACAGGGAGGAACACTGAAGCTTTCTTT.

This clone was picked up one time. The chain has TRBV3-1 (or the pseudogene TRBV3-2) and TRBJ1-6; 10 nucleotides line up with TRBD1. The trim removed 4 bases at V and 9 bases at J, leaving 9 bases unmatched. The germline gives CDR1 LGHDT, CDR2 YNNKEL (reference sequence). The CDR3 covers 16 residues. The chain's CDR3 is CASSRRQRTGGSPLHF. The CDR3 nucleotides read TGTGCCAGCAGCCGCCGTCAGAGGACAGGGGGTTCACCCCTCCACTTT.